The 17 T cell receptor beta chains listed next were all sequenced from one sample in a study of OX40 agonist ivuxolimab in advanced cancers. Assay: immunoSEQ multiplex PCR; the TCRdb copy retains only in-frame clones and omits some. In the table there are fewer than 100,000 clones, under 85% of which are singletons. The specimen was CD4+ or CD8+ T cells sorted from blood, collected in a trial of the OX40 agonist ivuxolimab. The receptor source for this set is an adult with an advanced solid tumor such as melanoma, head and neck, liver or kidney cancer.

This clone was counted a few times. The chain recombines TRBV6-1 with TRBJ1-5; weak D call: TRBD1 (6 bases). Trimming removed 6 bases from V and 7 bases from J, with 10 bases in between. CDR1 and CDR2 (germline): MNHNS, SASEGT. The CDR3 length is 12 residues. CDR3 sequence (DNA): TGTGCCAGCAGCAGGGGAAAACAGCCCCAGCATTTT. Protein sequence: CASSRGKQPQHF.

V and J are TRBV5-1 and TRBJ2-1; a weak D match, TRBD2 (5 bases). Trimming shortened V by 4 bases and J by 0 bases, and 14 bases separated the two germline ends. The CDR3 is made up of 16 amino acids. The germline CDR1 and CDR2 sequences are SGHRS and YFSETQ. The CDR3: CASSRDPTSSYNEQFF. The CDR3 DNA reads as TGCGCCAGCAGCAGGGATCCAACTAGCTCCTACAATGAGCAGTTCTTC. The full variable domain, completed using reference TRBV5-1 and TRBJ2-1, is KAGVTQTPRYLIKTRGQQVTLSCSPISGHRSVSWYQQTPGQGLQFLFEYFSETQRNKGNFPGRFSGRQFSNSRSEMNVSTLELGDSALYLCASSRDPTSSYNEQFFGPGTRLTVL.

The chain uses TRBV18 and TRBJ2-2, with D tentatively TRBD2 (5 bases). In germline, CDR1 is KGHSH, CDR2 LQKENI. Trimming shortened V by 1 base and J by 7 bases, and 10 bases separated the two germline ends. This CDR3 spans 14 amino acids. The CDR3 DNA reads TGTGCCAGCTCACCACAACGAGCGGACGGGGAGCTGTTTTTT. Protein sequence: CASSPQRADGELFF. Complete variable domain (other parts from reference TRBV18 and TRBJ2-2): NAGVMQNPRHLVRRRGQEARLRCSPMKGHSHVYWYRQLPEEGLKFMVYLQKENIIDESGMPKERFSAEFPKEGPSILRIQQVVRGDSAAYFCASSPQRADGELFFGEGSRLTVL.

V is TRBV2 and J is TRBJ2-5, with 12 nucleotides matching TRBD1. This CDR3 comprises 14 residues. Germline values: CDR1 SNHLY, CDR2 FYNNEI. The V segment lost 8 bases and the J segment 5 bases; nucleotides outside the gene matches: 6. The CDR3 DNA is TGTGCCAGCTCTCGGGACAGGGGGCGGGAGACCCAGTACTTC. Protein product: CASSRDRGRETQYF.

V gene TRBV6-1 combines with J gene TRBJ2-3; D gene ambiguous. V was cut by 7 bases and J by 0 bases, with 11 bases left in between. The CDR3 contains 14 residues. Germline lookup yields CDR1 MNHNS and CDR2 SASEGT. Written as DNA, the CDR3 is TGTGCCAGCAAAGCGAAAACTAGCACAGATACGCAGTATTTT. Translating it yields CASKAKTSTDTQYF.

The chain recombines TRBV5-6 with TRBJ1-3; D gene unclear. Germline CDR1 and CDR2: SGHDT and YYEEEE. This CDR3 region has 15 residues. Trimming left V 0 bases short and J 1 base short, with 8 bases between. Here the CDR3 reads CASSLGAASGNTIYF. As DNA, the CDR3 is TGTGCCAGCAGCTTGGGGGCAGCTTCTGGAAACACCATATATTTT.

This clone was seen only a few times. This chain links TRBV19 with TRBJ1-3; D gene uncertain. V gave up 5 bases and J gave up 0 bases, with 8 bases separating them. Per the germline V gene, CDR1 is LNHDA and CDR2 is SQIVND (reference sequence). The CDR3 has 14 amino acids. CDR3 coding DNA: TGTGCCAGTAGTTTCGCCGTCTCTGGAAACACCATATATTTT. Translation: CASSFAVSGNTIYF.

Relative to its sample, this clone is medium-sized. This chain joins TRBV7-9 and TRBJ1-1; D is uncertain. Per the germline V gene, CDR1 is SEHNR and CDR2 is FQNEAQ (reference sequence). V lost 3 bases to trimming and J lost 1 base, with 9 bases between them. The CDR3 runs to 14 residues. This CDR3 reads CASSFGRGNTEAFF. CDR3 bases: TGTGCCAGCAGCTTCGGAAGAGGGAACACTGAAGCTTTCTTT.

The chain links TRBV7-2 to TRBJ1-1; D ambiguous. V lost 5 bases, J lost 8 bases, and 18 bases lay in between. Looked up from germline, CDR1 is SGHTA and CDR2 is FQGNSA. The CDR3 is 14 residues long. CDR3 amino acids: CASSGRRGELEAFF. The CDR3 nucleotides are TGTGCCAGCAGCGGGAGGCGGGGTGAGTTAGAAGCTTTCTTT.

This chain connects TRBV28 to TRBJ2-5; D possibly uses TRBD1 or TRBD2 (5 bases each). V gave up 3 bases and J gave up 4 bases, with 12 bases separating them. The CDR3 consists of 14 residues. CDR1 is MDHEN and CDR2 is SYDVKM in the germline V gene. CDR3 residues: CASSFPGGSETQYF. CDR3 bases: TGTGCCAGCAGTTTCCCTGGGGGTTCAGAGACCCAGTACTTC.

The gene calls are TRBV6-5 and TRBJ2-2; unclear D gene. The V end lost 6 bases, the J end lost 3 bases, and 14 bases lay between the germline ends. This CDR3 is 15 amino acids long. Germline CDR1 and CDR2: MNHEY and SVGAGI. CDR3 loop: CASRPANRDTGELFF. The CDR3 nucleotides read TGTGCCAGCAGACCAGCGAACCGGGACACCGGGGAGCTGTTTTTT.

The rearrangement joins TRBV2 to TRBJ1-1; 9 bases match TRBD1. V was pared by 6 bases and J by 3 bases, with 8 bases of the junction left unmatched. Germline CDR1 SNHLY, CDR2 FYNNEI. The CDR3 sequence is 15 residues long. The CDR3 is CASRSTGGMYTEAFF. CDR3 nucleotide sequence: TGTGCCAGCAGGTCGACAGGGGGAATGTACACTGAAGCTTTCTTT.

The chain couples TRBV10-3 to TRBJ1-2, with a weak D call TRBD1 (5 bases). Per the germline V gene, CDR1 is ENHRY and CDR2 is SYGVKD. The CDR3 runs to 13 residues. V was trimmed by 9 bases and J by 7 bases, leaving 18 bases between them. This CDR3 is CAMRPPAGTGYTF. The CDR3, as DNA: TGTGCCATGCGGCCCCCGGCAGGGACTGGCTACACCTTC.

The V and J genes are TRBV28 and TRBJ1-2, with D possibly matching TRBD1 (5 bases). Germline lookup yields CDR1 MDHEN and CDR2 SYDVKM. The CDR3 covers 14 residues. The germline V and J ends were trimmed by 5 bases and 4 bases, with 14 bases remaining between them. The CDR3 DNA reads as TGTGCCAGCAGTCTCTCGACAGTTAGCTATGGCTACACCTTC. Translation gives CASSLSTVSYGYTF.

The J gene is TRBJ2-1, the V gene TRBV19, with 7 nucleotides matching TRBD1. V trimming: 6 bases; J trimming: 5 bases; junction bases outside the gene matches: 16. There are 17 residues in the CDR3. Looked up from germline, CDR1 is LNHDA and CDR2 is SQIVND (reference sequence). CDR3 sequence reads: CASSLLLGTGENNEQFF. For the CDR3, the DNA is TGTGCCAGTAGCCTCCTCCTGGGAACAGGGGAAAACAATGAGCAGTTCTTC.

The V and J genes are TRBV4-3 and TRBJ1-2; D is uncertain. Germline CDR1 is LGHNA and CDR2 is YSLEER. This CDR3 spans 14 amino acids. Trimming left V 0 bases short and J 5 bases short, with 10 bases between. The CDR3 region has the DNA TGCGCCAGCAGCCAAGAACGGGTCCGGTATGGCTACACCTTC. It yields the protein CASSQERVRYGYTF.

This clone came up a few times. This rearrangement joins TRBV14 to TRBJ1-2, with D unresolved. The CDR3 totals 14 residues. CDR1 and CDR2 (germline): SGHDN, FVKESK. Trimming took off 0 bases at V and 7 bases at J, with 12 bases between the two ends. The CDR3 nucleotides are TGTGCCAGCAGCCAAGAGCCGCGCCGCTTTGGCTACACCTTC. Translation: CASSQEPRRFGYTF. Drawing the rest from reference TRBV14 and TRBJ1-2, the complete variable domain is EAGVTQFPSHSVIEKGQTVTLRCDPISGHDNLYWYRRVMGKEIKFLLHFVKESKQDESGMPNNRFLAERTGGTYSTLKVQPAELEDSGVYFCASSQEPRRFGYTFGSGTRLTVV.